What follows describes a single T cell receptor (beta chain). Its antigen is currently not known. Base qualities are not recorded, but no much larger clone differs from it by a single base. Library creation used 5' RACE. Sequencing was carried out with an Illumina HiSeq 2500. A second PCR of roughly 7 to 11 cycles was run with a J-beta primer mix and a sample-barcoded 5' primer. A template-switch 5' adaptor carrying 12 random nucleotides introduced a unique molecular identifier onto each TCR beta cDNA molecule. Each sample yielded at least 3 million CDR3-containing paired-end reads. All of the RNA was converted into first-strand cDNA using the Mint cDNA synthesis kit, with a TRBC-specific oligonucleotide serving as the primer. Following uracil-DNA glycosylase treatment, all cDNA underwent a first 18-cycle PCR with the universal primers M1SS and BC2_uni_R. In the source study's methods: Each sample was normalized by randomly selecting 1 million high-quality reads, each carrying a distinct molecular identifier. Instead of being binned into consensus sequences, reads with shared molecular identifiers were discarded. CDR3 identification, clonotype clustering and error correction used MiTCR with a Q25 quality threshold and the strictest error-elimination algorithm. A nonparametric unseen species model using Euler transformation provided a lower-bound estimate of total TCR beta diversity. TCRdb reprocessed the public reads (quality trimming at Q25 with fastp, clone calling with MiXCR) and kept in-frame beta chains. Duplicate CDR3 protein sequences are folded into a single record with the most common DNA and genes. What appears here as the V and J calls and clone size reflects TCRdb's work, not the paper's. This sample holds approximately 1,000,000 distinct CDR3 sequences; roughly two fifths were observed only once. The ten largest clones add up to around 12% of the sample.

The donors were roughly 39 Caucasian individuals from Russia, aged roughly 6 to 100 years, who were systemically healthy. Ten milliliters of peripheral blood were drawn from each donor into EDTA-treated Vacutainer tubes. Ficoll-Paque density-gradient centrifugation was used to isolate PBMCs, with at least 6 million obtained per sample. Trizol reagent was used to extract total RNA from PBMCs, with at least 5 micrograms per sample. For every donor, flow cytometry on a PBMC aliquot measured the percentage of naive CD45RAhigh/CD27high T cells. The entry originates in a study of blood T cells in healthy people across ages (dated by TCRdb to 2013 to 2016). With respect to the entire study: In model experiments, template switching captured roughly one uniquely barcoded TCR beta cDNA molecule for every two T cells. To avoid experimental bias, donors of different ages were randomly spread across the sequencing lanes. To track age-related changes in TCR beta repertoire diversity, the study relied on deep sequencing normalized with unique cDNA molecular identifiers. The donors were split into four age groups: young (average around 15 years), middle-aged (around 40), aged (roughly 60) and long-lived (approximately 80). Two additional independent replicas of 1 million unique cDNA reads from the same blood draw were analyzed for two donors (one aged 18 to 29 and one aged 80 or older). The research as a whole found: Observed TCR beta diversity per million T cells fell roughly linearly with age, and a significant reduction was already apparent by age roughly 40. Total diversity estimates from one million sequenced T cells were considered lower bounds and underestimates. Compared with the aged group, the long-lived group had more naive CD4+ T cells, fewer expanded clones and increased TCR diversity, a pattern suggesting age selection. Because donor CMV infection status was unknown, age-related changes in expanded clonotypes were potentially confounded. Since profiling was done on bulk unsorted PBMCs, naive and antigen-experienced compartments could not be conclusively compared. There was a strong correlation between observed TCR beta diversity and the percentage of naive T cells measured by flow cytometry.

Input material: blood. The receptor's source is a man between 18 and 35 years old in good health.

The nucleotide sequence reads TGTGCCAGCAGTCCGACCCTAAAGGGCTACGAGCAGTACTTC. This gives the protein CASSPTLKGYEQYF. The rearrangement joined TRBV28 to TRBJ2-7, with the identity of the D gene unclear. V was cut back by 5 bases and J by 3 bases, leaving a gap of 14 bases between them. Taken from the germline V gene, the CDR1 and CDR2 loops are MDHEN and SYDVKM. Spanning cysteine to phenylalanine, the CDR3 consists of 14 amino acids. The DNA shown is the 42-base CDR3, in frame from base 1.